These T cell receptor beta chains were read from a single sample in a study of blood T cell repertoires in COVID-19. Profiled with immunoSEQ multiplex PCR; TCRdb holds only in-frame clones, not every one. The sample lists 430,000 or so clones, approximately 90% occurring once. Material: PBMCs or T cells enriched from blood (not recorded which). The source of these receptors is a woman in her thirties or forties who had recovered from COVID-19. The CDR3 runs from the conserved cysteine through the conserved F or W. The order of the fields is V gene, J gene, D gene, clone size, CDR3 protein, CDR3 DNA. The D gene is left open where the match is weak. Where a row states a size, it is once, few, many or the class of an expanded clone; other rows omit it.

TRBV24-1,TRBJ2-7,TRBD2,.,CATSDVSGRVGYEQYF,TGTGCCACCAGTGATGTGAGCGGGAGGGTGGGTTACGAGCAGTACTTC
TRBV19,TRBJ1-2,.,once,CASSISMPAAGYTF,TGTGCCAGTAGTATCAGTATGCCAGCGGCTGGCTACACCTTC
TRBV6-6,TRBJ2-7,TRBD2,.,CASSTGLAGGAYEQYF,TGTGCCAGCAGCACAGGACTAGCGGGAGGTGCCTACGAGCAGTACTTC
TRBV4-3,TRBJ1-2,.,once,CASSQEPTRGANYGYTF,TGCGCCAGCAGCCAAGAGCCGACGCGGGGGGCCAACTATGGCTACACCTTC
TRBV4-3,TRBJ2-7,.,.,CASSQELGSSYEQYF,TGCGCCAGCAGCCAAGAATTGGGCAGCTCCTACGAGCAGTACTTC
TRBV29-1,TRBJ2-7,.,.,CSVSWGRGSYEQYF,TGCAGCGTTTCTTGGGGCAGGGGAAGCTACGAGCAGTACTTC
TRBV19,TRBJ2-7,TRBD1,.,CASSPQRGPSSYEQYF,TGTGCCAGTAGTCCTCAAAGGGGGCCGAGCTCCTACGAGCAGTACTTC
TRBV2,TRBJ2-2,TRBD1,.,CASRFDRGRSGELFF,TGTGCCAGCAGATTCGACAGGGGTCGGTCCGGGGAGCTGTTTTTT
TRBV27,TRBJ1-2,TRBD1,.,CASSPLTQGQGAYGYTF,TGTGCCAGCAGTCCCTTGACCCAAGGACAGGGGGCGTATGGCTACACCTTC
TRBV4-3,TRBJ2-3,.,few,CASSQSSRTDTQYF,TGCGCCAGCAGCCAGAGCTCTCGCACAGATACGCAGTATTTT
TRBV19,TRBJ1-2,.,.,CASSIEVQDLYGYTF,TGTGCCAGTAGTATAGAAGTACAGGACCTCTATGGCTACACCTTC
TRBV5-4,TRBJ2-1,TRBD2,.,CASSLLSGSDTLNEQFF,TGTGCCAGCAGCTTGCTGAGCGGGAGTGATACTTTGAATGAGCAGTTCTTC
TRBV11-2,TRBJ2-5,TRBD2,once,CASSRGDLAGQETQYF,TGTGCCAGCAGCCGCGGAGACTTAGCGGGGCAAGAGACCCAGTACTTC
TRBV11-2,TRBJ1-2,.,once,CASSQAGAGRGYTF,TGTGCCAGCAGCCAGGCGGGGGCCGGGCGGGGCTACACCTTC
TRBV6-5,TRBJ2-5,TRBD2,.,CASSTRGGSGETQYF,TGTGCCAGCAGTACCAGAGGCGGGAGTGGTGAGACCCAGTACTTC
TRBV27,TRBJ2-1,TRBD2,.,CASSLAGGPGNEQFF,TGTGCCAGCAGTTTGGCGGGAGGGCCTGGAAATGAGCAGTTCTTC
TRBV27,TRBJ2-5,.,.,CASGGLNLMETQYF,TGTGCCAGCGGGGGACTCAACTTAATGGAGACCCAGTACTTC
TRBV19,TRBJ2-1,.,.,CASRVAGEQFF,TGTGCCAGTAGGGTAGCTGGGGAGCAGTTCTTC
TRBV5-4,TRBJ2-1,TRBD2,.,CASSSKAGDSYNEQFF,TGTGCCAGCAGCTCAAAAGCGGGAGACTCCTACAATGAGCAGTTCTTC
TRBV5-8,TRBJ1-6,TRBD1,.,CASSLRGQGNSPLHF,TGTGCCAGCAGCTTGAGGGGACAGGGCAATTCACCCCTCCACTTT
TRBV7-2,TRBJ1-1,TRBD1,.,CASSLDPDRVTEAFF,TGTGCCAGCAGCTTAGATCCGGACAGGGTCACTGAAGCTTTCTTT
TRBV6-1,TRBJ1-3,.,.,CASSEGGSGNTIYF,TGTGCCAGCAGTGAGGGGGGTTCGGGAAACACCATATATTTT
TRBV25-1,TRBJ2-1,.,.,CASSEGSYNEQFF,TGTGCCAGCAGTGAAGGCTCTTACAATGAGCAGTTCTTC
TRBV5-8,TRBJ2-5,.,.,CASSLNSQETQYF,TGTGCCAGCAGCTTGAACAGCCAAGAGACCCAGTACTTC
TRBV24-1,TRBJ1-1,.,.,CATRGTPDTEAFF,TGTGCCACCCGCGGGACGCCGGACACTGAAGCTTTCTTT
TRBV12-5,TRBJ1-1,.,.,CASGYAPGNTEAFF,TGTGCTAGTGGTTACGCACCAGGGAACACTGAAGCTTTCTTT
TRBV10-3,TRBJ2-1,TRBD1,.,CAISEGQGDNEQFF,TGTGCCATCAGTGAAGGACAGGGTGACAATGAGCAGTTCTTC
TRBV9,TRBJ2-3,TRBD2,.,CASSVGGASGRDTQYF,TGTGCCAGCAGCGTAGGGGGGGCTAGCGGGAGAGATACGCAGTATTTT
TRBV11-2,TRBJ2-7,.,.,CASSLAPPSLAFSYEQYF,TGTGCCAGCAGCTTAGCGCCCCCCTCGCTAGCATTCTCCTACGAGCAGTACTTC
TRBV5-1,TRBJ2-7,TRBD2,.,CASSQGGGRESYEQYF,TGCGCCAGCAGCCAGGGCGGCGGGAGAGAATCCTACGAGCAGTACTTC
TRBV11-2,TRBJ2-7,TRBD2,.,CASSLGSGTSSYEQYF,TGTGCCAGCAGCCTAGGGTCCGGGACTAGCAGCTACGAGCAGTACTTC
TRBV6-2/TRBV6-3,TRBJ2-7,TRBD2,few,CASSYSGLAGEQYF,TGTGCCAGCAGTTACTCGGGACTAGCGGGGGAGCAGTACTTC
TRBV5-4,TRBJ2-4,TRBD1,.,CASSPGGSSSKNIQYF,TGTGCCAGCAGCCCAGGGGGTAGCTCGTCCAAAAACATTCAGTACTTC
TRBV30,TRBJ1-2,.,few,CAWGFGGASFDYGYTF,TGTGCCTGGGGCTTTGGGGGGGCGTCTTTTGACTATGGCTACACCTTC